This TCR beta chain stems from a study of OX40 agonist ivuxolimab in advanced cancers. Overall study: The patients received ivuxolimab by intravenous route every 2 weeks at 0.01 to 10 mg/kg. Those treated in dose escalation had hepatocellular carcinoma, melanoma, renal cell cancer or head and neck cancer.

V shed 1 base and J 3 bases; nucleotides not matched to a gene: 12. This CDR3 has 17 residues. In germline, CDR1 is SGHTA, CDR2 FQGNSA. Sequenced by immunoSEQ multiplex PCR; TCRdb stores in-frame clones only, minus some. The sample holds around 94,000 clones, roughly 90% seen once. The TCR comes from an adult with an advanced solid tumor such as melanoma, head and neck, liver or kidney cancer. Sequenced material: CD4+ or CD8+ T cells sorted from blood, taken in a trial of the OX40 agonist ivuxolimab. The chain joins TRBV7-2 to TRBJ2-7; TRBD1 matches 7 bases. The chain's CDR3 is CASSLEPGTALFYEQYF. CDR3 sequence (DNA): TGTGCCAGCAGCTTAGAACCCGGGACAGCCCTTTTCTACGAGCAGTACTTC. Supplemented by reference TRBV7-2 and TRBJ2-7, the full variable domain reads GAGVSQSPSNKVTEKGKDVELRCDPISGHTALYWYRQSLGQGLEFLIYFQGNSAPDKSGLPSDRFSAERTGGSVSTLTIQRTQQEDSAVYLCASSLEPGTALFYEQYFGPGTRLTVT.